This T cell receptor (beta chain) is from a study of cytomegalovirus exposure and HLA in healthy donors. The PCR made use of 60 Vbeta and 13 Jbeta primers. Here immunoSEQ multiplex PCR was the method, and the copy in TCRdb shows in-frame clones only, minus some. Of about 97,000 clones listed, over 75% are singletons. The CDR3 has 13 amino acids. The V and J ends lost 5 bases and 1 base respectively, with 8 bases between them. Per the germline V gene, CDR1 is MGHDK and CDR2 is SYGVNS. Sequencing input: PBMCs. The V and J genes are TRBV25-1 and TRBJ1-1, with no clear D. The receptor's source is a man between 40 and 49 years old in good health and CMV-seropositive. CDR3: CASSSPENTEAFF. CDR3 in DNA: TGTGCCAGCAGTTCACCAGAGAACACTGAAGCTTTCTTT.